The clone carrying this T cell receptor beta chain was observed a few times. Its antigen is not identified. The data were obtained in a study of T cells after yellow fever vaccination. Overall study: Preparing low-cell-number fractions relied on SMART-Seq v4 Ultra Low Input. Findings and caveats of the study: The presence of abundant clonotypes contaminating from the bulk population was possible in FACS-sorted repertoires. A small share of clonotypes appeared in both CD4 and CD8 compartments.

5'RACE template switching produced TCR cDNA carrying a universal primer site and UMIs. One entry per CDR3 protein, called by TCRdb with MiXCR from the 5' RACE reads. The sample holds over 250,000 distinct CDR3 sequences, around 5.3% seen once. Germline assignment: CDR1 SGHRS and CDR2 YFSETQ. Trimming at V came to 9 bases and at J to 2 bases, leaving 13 bases not matched to a gene. This CDR3 is 16 amino acids long. The sample in question was CD4+ T cells sorted from PBMCs, obtained on the day of the yellow fever booster vaccination. This sequence originates from a man in his late teens or twenties who received the YFV17D yellow fever vaccine. The chain links TRBV5-1 to TRBJ2-1; 8 nucleotides match TRBD2. This CDR3 reads CATRRGGGGPYNEQFF. The CDR3 DNA sequence: TGCGCCACCAGACGCGGTGGCGGGGGGCCCTACAATGAGCAGTTCTTC.